This record covers a single T cell receptor (beta chain). What it recognizes is unknown. Sequencing used immunoSEQ multiplex PCR; TCRdb keeps in-frame clones, though not all of them. The data show tens of thousands of clones, with roughly 89% seen just once and around 0.42% held by the top ten. The record originates from a study of Tregs in tolerant kidney transplant recipients. General observations from the study: Validation in larger populations is needed because few patients were studied. Antigen-driven expansion was suggested because donor-specific Tregs expanded more than all Tregs in tolerant patients. Tregs expanded with activated donor B cells seemed most donor-specific.

The CDR3 loop spans 13 amino acids. Looked up from germline, CDR1 is SQVTM and CDR2 is ANQGSEA. V lost 2 bases, J lost 8 bases, and 12 bases lay in between. V usage is TRBV29-1 and J usage is TRBJ1-4; D is undetermined. This receptor was taken from a human donor who received a combined kidney and bone marrow transplant. Specimen: CD4+ T cells from blood, collected before the transplant. The CDR3, as DNA: TGCAGCGTTGAACCGGGGATAGGGGAAAAACTGTTTTTT. Translated: CSVEPGIGEKLFF.